The 27 T cell receptor beta chains presented below share a single source sample, sequenced in a study of blood T cell repertoires in COVID-19. Repertoires were generated with immunoSEQ multiplex PCR, while TCRdb's copy carries only in-frame clones and drops some. The table has approximately 300,000 clones, around 85% seen once. Sequencing used peripheral blood. All receptors come from a human donor with COVID-19, enrolled during active disease. The donor label of this sample is uncertain.

To note about this clone: Other DNA sequences in the sample encode the same CDR3. V gene TRBV5-4 combines with J gene TRBJ1-4; 8 nucleotides agree with TRBD1. The CDR3 length is 14 residues. The germline CDR1 and CDR2 sequences are SGHNT and YYREEE (reference sequence). V shed 4 bases, J shed 7 bases, and the junction held 6 bases outside the gene matches. CDR3 DNA sequence: TGTGCCAGCAGCCCAGGGGGCCGCGGTGAAAAACTGTTTTTT. Translation: CASSPGGRGEKLFF.

The chain recombines TRBV3-1 (or the pseudogene TRBV3-2) with TRBJ2-7, with 8 bases aligning to TRBD1. There are 16 residues in the CDR3. The V and J ends lost 0 bases and 2 bases, in that order; junction bases with no gene match: 6. Germline V gene lookup returns CDR1 LGHDT and CDR2 YNNKEL (reference sequence). CDR3 in amino acids: CASSQDSGTGTYEQYF. The CDR3 nucleotides are TGTGCCAGCAGCCAAGATTCGGGGACAGGTACCTACGAGCAGTACTTC.

The V and J genes are TRBV2 and TRBJ1-5; 8 nucleotides match TRBD1. The germline V gene encodes CDR1 SNHLY and CDR2 FYNNEI. The CDR3 loop spans 14 amino acids. Germline trimming cut 6 bases from V and 9 bases from J; bases unmatched to any gene: 10. CDR3 nucleotides: TGTGCCAGCAGCCAACTACAGGGGGAAGGGCCCCAGCATTTT. It is translated as CASSQLQGEGPQHF.

This chain links TRBV29-1 with TRBJ1-1; D not certain. The V and J ends lost 3 bases and 0 bases respectively, with 11 bases between them. The germline V gene has CDR1 SQVTM and CDR2 ANQGSEA. CDR3 length: 14 residues. The CDR3 protein is CSVDPGTMNTEAFF. CDR3 sequence (DNA): TGCAGCGTTGACCCTGGCACTATGAACACTGAAGCTTTCTTT.

DNA for the CDR3: TGTGCCAGCAGCCAAGTCGCTAGCGGAGAGCAGTTCTTC. This gives the protein CASSQVASGEQFF. The rearrangement joins TRBV3-1 (or the pseudogene TRBV3-2) to TRBJ2-1, with TRBD2 identical over 7 bases. The junction had 4 bases not matched to a gene; V was cut back by 1 base and J by 10 bases. Germline CDR1 LGHDT, CDR2 YNNKEL (reference sequence). This CDR3 contains 13 residues.

This clone was detected many times. This chain connects TRBV5-5 to TRBJ1-5; D is possibly TRBD1 (5 bases). Germline values: CDR1 SGHKS, CDR2 YYEKEE (reference sequence). The V and J ends lost 0 bases and 9 bases respectively, with 19 bases between them. This CDR3 has 16 residues. The chain's CDR3 is CASSLVGDFAMAPQHF. In DNA form, the CDR3 reads TGTGCCAGCAGCTTGGTAGGGGACTTTGCGATGGCGCCCCAGCATTTT.

This clone was recorded once. This chain links TRBV18 with TRBJ2-1; 15 bases agree with TRBD2. J gave up 6 bases and V 3 bases, and 3 bases lay outside the gene matches. Germline V gene lookup returns CDR1 KGHSH and CDR2 LQKENI. This CDR3 comprises 16 residues. CDR3 coding DNA: TGTGCCAGCTCACCTGGGACTAGCGGGGGGTCCAATGAGCAGTTCTTC. As protein: CASSPGTSGGSNEQFF.

V gene TRBV16 combines with J gene TRBJ2-5; the match to TRBD1 covers 7 bases. Germline V CDR1 and CDR2: KGHSY, FQNENV. This CDR3 contains 14 residues. Trimming took 0 bases from V and 9 from J; bases not matched to a gene: 7. CDR3 amino acids: CASSQSGQKWPQYF. In nucleotides, the CDR3 is TGTGCCAGCAGCCAATCGGGACAGAAGTGGCCCCAGTACTTC.

The chain joins TRBV3-1 (or the pseudogene TRBV3-2) to TRBJ1-4, with 10 bases lining up with TRBD1. The J segment lost 0 bases and the V segment lost 4 bases, leaving 11 bases of the junction unmatched. Germline V lookup: CDR1 LGHDT, CDR2 YNNKEL (reference sequence). The CDR3 is 19 residues long. CDR3 region: CASSPRIWTGGTTNEKLFF. Here the CDR3 DNA reads TGTGCCAGCAGCCCCCGAATTTGGACAGGGGGTACAACTAATGAAAAACTGTTTTTT.

The chain uses TRBV5-8 and TRBJ2-1; 12 nucleotides match TRBD2. Germline loops: CDR1 SGHTS, CDR2 YDEGEE. V shed 4 bases and J 7 bases; nucleotides not matched to a gene: 6. The CDR3 is made up of 15 amino acids. CDR3 sequence (DNA): TGTGCCAGCAGCCCGCGACTAGCGGGAGCAAATGAGCAGTTCTTC. Protein: CASSPRLAGANEQFF.

This clone was detected a few times. This chain connects TRBV4-2 to TRBJ2-7, with 8 bases that match TRBD2. The V gene end was trimmed by 2 bases and the J gene end by 3 bases; junction bases not matched to a gene: 6. The germline gives CDR1 LGHNA, CDR2 YNFKEQ. This CDR3 comprises 15 residues. CDR3 bases: TGTGCCAGCAGCCAAACCCAGCGGGAGAACTACGAGCAGTACTTC. Translation gives CASSQTQRENYEQYF.

The chain uses TRBV9 and TRBJ2-1, with 8 bases lining up with TRBD2. Trimming took 0 bases from V and 8 from J; bases not matched to a gene: 7. This CDR3 comprises 15 residues. Looked up from germline, CDR1 is SGDLS and CDR2 is YYNGEE. The CDR3: CASSVGGTSIDEQFF. The CDR3 nucleotides are TGTGCCAGCAGCGTAGGAGGGACTAGTATCGATGAGCAGTTCTTC.

This sequence joins TRBV7-2 and TRBJ2-5, with D uncertain. Germline V gives CDR1 SGHTA, CDR2 FQGNSA. The CDR3 runs 16 residues. V lost 0 bases to trimming and J lost 0 bases, with 11 bases between them. The CDR3 DNA sequence: TGTGCCAGCAGCTTAGCCAACACAATGTACCAAGAGACCCAGTACTTC. Residues: CASSLANTMYQETQYF.

The chain recombines TRBV5-8 with TRBJ2-4; TRBD2 is a possible D gene (5 bases). Germline CDR1 is SGHTS and CDR2 is YDEGEE. V gave up 7 bases and J gave up 6 bases, with 8 bases separating them. The length of the CDR3 is 11 residues. In DNA form, the CDR3 reads TGTGCCAGCCGGGAATTAAACATTCAGTACTTC. Translation gives CASRELNIQYF. Based on the CDR3 plus reference TRBV5-8 and TRBJ2-4, the full variable domain is EAGVTQSPTHLIKTRGQQATLRCSPISGHTSVYWYQQALGLGLQFLLWYDEGEERNRGNFPPRFSGRQFPNYSSELNVNALELEDSALYLCASRELNIQYFGAGTRLSVL.

V and J are TRBV19 and TRBJ2-7, with 8 bases fitting TRBD2. The J segment lost 4 bases and the V segment lost 4 bases, leaving 6 bases of the junction unmatched. Germline V CDR1 and CDR2: LNHDA, SQIVND (reference sequence). This CDR3 has 14 residues. The CDR3 DNA reads as TGTGCCAGTAGTACTGGGACTAGTCCTTACGAGCAGTACTTC. This encodes CASSTGTSPYEQYF. Full variable domain (remainder filled in from reference TRBV19 and TRBJ2-7): DGGITQSPKYLFRKEGQNVTLSCEQNLNHDAMYWYRQDPGQGLRLIYYSQIVNDFQKGDIAEGYSVSREKKESFPLTVTSAQKNPTAFYLCASSTGTSPYEQYFGPGTRLTVT.

V is TRBV28 and J is TRBJ1-6, with D perhaps matching TRBD1 (5 bases). The CDR3 extends over 12 amino acids. Trimming stripped 6 bases from V and 7 bases from J, with 7 bases between. Germline CDR1 MDHEN, CDR2 SYDVKM. CDR3: CASRRQNSPLHF. DNA of the CDR3: TGTGCCAGCAGACGACAGAATTCACCCCTCCACTTT.

This clone was detected once. This chain joins TRBV28 and TRBJ2-3; 12 bases are shared with TRBD1. Unmatched junction bases numbered 11, after V lost 6 bases and J lost 1 base. The CDR3 runs 18 residues. The germline V gene has CDR1 MDHEN and CDR2 SYDVKM. The CDR3 region has the DNA TGTGCCAGCAGCCAAACCGGGACAGGGGGCTTGGGCACAGATACGCAGTATTTT. Its translation is CASSQTGTGGLGTDTQYF.

The CDR3 spells CASSPHPRGLNNEQFF. CDR3 nucleotide sequence: TGTGCCAGCAGCCCTCACCCTAGGGGCTTAAACAATGAGCAGTTCTTC. The chain combines TRBV7-2 with TRBJ2-1; perhaps TRBD1 as D (5 bases). This CDR3 region has 16 residues. Deletions cut 5 bases from V and 5 bases from J, with 19 bases between. Germline lookup yields CDR1 SGHTA and CDR2 FQGNSA.

The V and J genes are TRBV19 and TRBJ2-5; 8 bases are a match to TRBD2. The CDR3 totals 14 residues. The germline CDR1 and CDR2 sequences are LNHDA and SQIVND (reference sequence). With V trimmed by 6 bases and J by 2 bases, 5 bases remained unmatched. CDR3 nucleotides: TGTGCCAGTAGCCAGACTAGCGCGCAAGAGACCCAGTACTTC. Protein sequence: CASSQTSAQETQYF.

The chain joins TRBV5-1 to TRBJ2-1; 8 bases are shared with TRBD1. With V trimmed by 6 bases and J by 3 bases, 5 bases remained unmatched. CDR3 length: 14 residues. Germline values: CDR1 SGHRS, CDR2 YFSETQ. CDR3: CASKIGTGYNEQFF. In nucleotides, the CDR3 is TGCGCCAGCAAAATAGGGACAGGCTACAATGAGCAGTTCTTC.

The chain recombines TRBV29-1 with TRBJ1-1; 7 bases are a match to TRBD1. Germline lookup yields CDR1 SQVTM and CDR2 ANQGSEA. The CDR3 contains 13 residues. V shed 7 bases, J shed 4 bases, and the junction held 9 bases outside the gene matches. The CDR3 DNA reads as TGCAGCGGTAGGACAGGCCCGAGCACTGAAGCTTTCTTT. Translation gives CSGRTGPSTEAFF.

CDR3 in amino acids: CASSQDPAWAGYTF. CDR3 in DNA: TGTGCCAGCAGCCAAGACCCAGCATGGGCTGGCTACACCTTC. This chain uses TRBV6-6 with TRBJ1-2; D is undetermined. Germline CDR1 is MNHNY and CDR2 is SVGAGI (reference sequence). Trimming stripped 6 bases from V and 7 bases from J, with 18 bases between. This CDR3 has 14 amino acids.

The chain has TRBV11-2 and TRBJ1-2, with TRBD1 matching 12 bases. The CDR3 length is 19 residues. Germline lookup yields CDR1 SGHAT and CDR2 FQNNGV. J lost 2 bases, V lost 2 bases, and 12 bases had no gene match. The CDR3 loop is CASSLPWGTGGFKNYGYTF. In DNA, the CDR3 is TGTGCCAGCAGCTTACCGTGGGGGACAGGGGGCTTTAAGAACTATGGCTACACCTTC.

CDR3 sequence: CASSAPGQGGNTIYF. The CDR3, as DNA: TGTGCCAGCAGTGCCCCGGGGCAGGGGGGAAACACCATATATTTT. The J gene is TRBJ1-3, the V gene TRBV2; tentative D call: TRBD1 (6 bases). V lost 4 bases, J lost 4 bases, and 14 bases lay in between. This CDR3 has 15 amino acids. Per germline, CDR1 SNHLY and CDR2 FYNNEI.

CDR3 region: CAIGTSETQYF. CDR3 in DNA: TGTGCCATCGGCACCTCAGAGACCCAGTACTTC. V usage is TRBV10-3 and J usage is TRBJ2-5; D remains ambiguous. The germline V gene has CDR1 ENHRY and CDR2 SYGVKD. The V end lost 8 bases, the J end lost 4 bases, and 8 bases lay between the germline ends. The CDR3 sequence is 11 residues long.

The rearrangement uses TRBV2 and TRBJ2-7, with a weak D call TRBD2 (6 bases). This CDR3 contains 14 residues. Trimming pared 5 bases from V and 1 base from J, leaving 12 bases between. Germline-derived CDR1 and CDR2 are SNHLY and FYNNEI. This CDR3 is CASSKLASSYEQYF. As DNA, the CDR3 is TGTGCCAGCAGTAAGCTAGCGTCTTCCTACGAGCAGTACTTC.

This chain connects TRBV4-2 to TRBJ1-1; a weak D match, TRBD1 (6 bases). CDR3 length: 14 residues. V was trimmed by 1 base and J by 1 base, leaving 7 bases between them. Germline CDR1 LGHNA, CDR2 YNFKEQ. The DNA for the CDR3 is TGTGCCAGCAGCCAAGCACAGGGGAACACTGAAGCTTTCTTT. Amino acids: CASSQAQGNTEAFF.